Shown below are 19 T cell receptor beta chains from a single sample sequenced in a study of T-cell reconstitution after alpha-beta-depleted transplantation in children. Library preparation (for TCRbeta) was performed with unique molecular identifiers. Via MiXCR, TCRdb re-called the PCR reads, giving one row per CDR3 protein. Among about 490,000 distinct CDR3 sequences listed, 10% to 13% were seen once. The sample in question was PBMCs, obtained before TCRalphabeta/CD19-depleted stem cell transplant. The receptors originated from a child under 10 years old with inherited bone marrow failure, due to receive a stem cell transplant.

V gene TRBV5-4 combines with J gene TRBJ2-1; TRBD1 or TRBD2 may be the D gene (5 bases each). The CDR3 consists of 15 residues. Trimming pared 4 bases from V and 7 bases from J, leaving 18 bases between. Germline lookup yields CDR1 SGHNT and CDR2 YYREEE (reference sequence). CDR3 in DNA: TGTGCCAGCAGCCTGCCTACGGGACCACTGAATGAGCAGTTCTTC. This encodes CASSLPTGPLNEQFF.

This clonotype was counted at least ten times. The chain joins TRBV4-3 to TRBJ2-3, with TRBD2 matching over 8 bases. Trimming at V came to 4 bases and at J to 0 bases, leaving 6 bases not matched to a gene. In germline, CDR1 is LGHNA, CDR2 YSLEER. This CDR3 spans 16 amino acids. CDR3: CASSPRTSRSTDTQYF. In nucleotides, the CDR3 is TGCGCCAGCAGCCCCAGGACTAGCCGAAGCACAGATACGCAGTATTTT.

This clonotype has a count of ten or more. The chain carries TRBV12-3 or TRBV12-4 and TRBJ1-2; D possibly corresponds to TRBD1 (6 bases). The CDR3 consists of 14 residues. The V gene lost 4 bases and the J gene lost 4 bases, with 13 bases spanning the gap. The CDR3 loop reads CASSSGIRGYGYTF. As DNA, the CDR3 is TGTGCCAGCAGTTCCGGCATCAGGGGCTATGGCTACACCTTC.

This clonotype was seen many times. The V gene is TRBV5-1, the J gene TRBJ2-5; 7 bases match TRBD1. With 4 bases clipped from V and 0 bases from J, the junction kept 6 bases outside the gene matches. Germline CDR1 is SGHRS and CDR2 is YFSETQ. This CDR3 region has 15 residues. The CDR3 loop reads CASSGGQTYQETQYF. The CDR3 DNA is TGCGCCAGCAGCGGGGGACAGACGTACCAAGAGACCCAGTACTTC. Full variable domain (missing parts from reference TRBV5-1 and TRBJ2-5): KAGVTQTPRYLIKTRGQQVTLSCSPISGHRSVSWYQQTPGQGLQFLFEYFSETQRNKGNFPGRFSGRQFSNSRSEMNVSTLELGDSALYLCASSGGQTYQETQYFGPGTRLLVL.

This clonotype was counted between two and nine times. The chain recombines TRBV7-9 with TRBJ2-5, with 8 bases that match TRBD1. The CDR3 extends over 14 amino acids. The V and J ends lost 2 bases and 5 bases, in that order; junction bases with no gene match: 4. CDR1 SEHNR and CDR2 FQNEAQ come from the germline V gene (reference sequence). The chain's CDR3 is CASSLSQGAETQYF. The CDR3 nucleotides are TGTGCCAGCAGCTTATCGCAGGGGGCGGAGACCCAGTACTTC.

This clonotype was recorded many times. In nucleotides, the CDR3 is TGTGCCAGCAGTTTACGGGAGGGCCTGAATGAGCAGTTCTTC. This sequence encodes CASSLREGLNEQFF. The V gene is TRBV12-3 or TRBV12-4, the J gene TRBJ2-1; the match to TRBD2 covers 8 bases. The J segment lost 7 bases and the V segment lost 2 bases, leaving 4 bases of the junction unmatched. The CDR3 sequence is 14 residues long.

This clonotype has a count of ten or more. The chain couples TRBV28 to TRBJ1-2, with 11 positions matching TRBD1. Germline V lookup: CDR1 MDHEN, CDR2 SYDVKM. This CDR3 has 15 residues. J lost 8 bases, V lost 8 bases, and 13 bases had no gene match. The CDR3 reads CASLHGGQGAEGYTF. For the CDR3, the DNA is TGTGCCAGCTTACACGGAGGACAGGGGGCTGAAGGCTACACCTTC.

This clonotype was detected a few times. The rearrangement uses TRBV6-1 and TRBJ2-3, with 9 bases lining up with TRBD2. Germline values: CDR1 MNHNS, CDR2 SASEGT. This CDR3 spans 14 amino acids. V lost 7 bases, J lost 0 bases, and 2 bases stayed unmatched. CDR3 sequence reads: CASKTSGSTDTQYF. In DNA form, the CDR3 reads TGTGCCAGCAAAACTAGCGGGAGCACAGATACGCAGTATTTT.

The V call is TRBV19, the J call TRBJ2-4; D is unclear. Germline loops: CDR1 LNHDA, CDR2 SQIVND (reference sequence). The CDR3 is 16 amino acids. V dropped 1 base and J dropped 0 bases, with 10 bases sitting between them. In nucleotides, the CDR3 is TGTGCCAGTAGTATAGGAAGAGTAGGAGCCAAAAACATTCAGTACTTC. It specifies CASSIGRVGAKNIQYF.

This clonotype occurred a few times. J is TRBJ2-1 and V is TRBV3-1; TRBD2 matches at 9 bases. Germline CDR1 LGHDT, CDR2 YNNKEL (reference sequence). The V and J ends lost 0 bases and 7 bases, in that order; junction bases with no gene match: 13. There are 18 residues in the CDR3. Here the CDR3 reads CASSQDDEPRGGGNEQFF. CDR3 in DNA: TGTGCCAGCAGCCAAGACGATGAGCCCCGCGGGGGGGGAAATGAGCAGTTCTTC.

This clonotype was detected many times. The chain couples TRBV20-1 to TRBJ2-7; a weak D match, TRBD2 (7 bases). Germline V gene data show CDR1 as DFQATT and CDR2 as SNEGSKA (reference sequence). The CDR3 loop spans 15 amino acids. V was clipped by 0 bases and J by 2 bases, with 14 bases between them. The CDR3: CSARDPAGAPYEQYF. Here the CDR3 DNA reads TGCAGTGCTAGAGATCCGGCGGGGGCCCCCTACGAGCAGTACTTC.

This clonotype came up many times. The genes are TRBV29-1 and TRBJ2-7; weak D call: TRBD1 (5 bases). V was clipped by 7 bases and J by 0 bases, with 13 bases between them. CDR3 size: 13 residues. The germline gives CDR1 SQVTM, CDR2 ANQGSEA. The CDR3 bases are TGCAGCGCCATGACAGTCCTCTCCTACGAGCAGTACTTC. As protein: CSAMTVLSYEQYF.

Many counts were recorded for this clonotype. This chain joins TRBV4-2 and TRBJ2-3, with TRBD2 identical over 9 bases. Germline loops: CDR1 LGHNA, CDR2 YNFKEQ. The CDR3 runs 17 residues. The V segment lost 3 bases and the J segment 3 bases; nucleotides outside the gene matches: 10. The CDR3 nucleotides read TGTGCCAGCAGCCAGAGGAATAGCGGGAGTCGTACAGATACGCAGTATTTT. Translated: CASSQRNSGSRTDTQYF.

This clonotype was seen repeatedly, ten times or more. CDR3 sequence reads: CASSDGTAYEQYF. The CDR3 coding sequence is TGTGCCAGCAGCGACGGGACAGCCTACGAGCAGTACTTC. This chain links TRBV7-2 with TRBJ2-7; 7 bases match TRBD1. The germline CDR1 and CDR2 sequences are SGHTA and FQGNSA. Trimming took 5 bases from V and 2 from J; bases not matched to a gene: 3. The length of the CDR3 is 13 residues. Filled out from reference TRBV7-2 and TRBJ2-7, the complete variable domain reads GAGVSQSPSNKVTEKGKDVELRCDPISGHTALYWYRQSLGQGLEFLIYFQGNSAPDKSGLPSDRFSAERTGGSVSTLTIQRTQQEDSAVYLCASSDGTAYEQYFGPGTRLTVT.

Ten or more counts support this clonotype. The J gene is TRBJ1-6, the V gene TRBV7-8, with D unresolved. The germline V and J ends were trimmed by 4 bases and 5 bases, with 21 bases remaining between them. CDR3 length: 18 amino acids. CDR1 and CDR2 (germline): SGHVS, FQNEAQ. The CDR3 sequence is CASSYYLLRVLNNSPLHF. CDR3 nucleotides: TGTGCCAGCAGCTACTATTTATTGCGGGTCCTGAATAATTCACCCCTCCACTTT. The full variable domain, in which reference TRBV7-8 and TRBJ1-6 provide the parts outside the CDR3, is GAGVSQSPRYKVAKRGQDVALRCDPISGHVSLFWYQQALGQGPEFLTYFQNEAQLDKSGLPSDRFFAERPEGSVSTLKIQRTQQEDSAVYLCASSYYLLRVLNNSPLHFGNGTRLTVT.

Ten or more counts support this clonotype. This rearrangement joins TRBV5-5 to TRBJ2-7, with 9 bases lining up with TRBD1. The germline CDR1 and CDR2 sequences are SGHKS and YYEKEE (reference sequence). After removal of 4 bases from V and 3 bases from J, the junction contained 5 bases not matched to a gene. There are 14 residues in the CDR3. The DNA for the CDR3 is TGTGCCAGCAGCCTAGGGACAGGGAACTACGAGCAGTACTTC. This encodes CASSLGTGNYEQYF.

In this sample, this clonotype turned up a few times. The chain employs TRBV11-2 and TRBJ2-1, with 14 bases matching TRBD2. J gave up 5 bases and V 8 bases, and 5 bases lay outside the gene matches. The CDR3 is made up of 15 amino acids. The germline gives CDR1 SGHAT, CDR2 FQNNGV. DNA of the CDR3: TGTGCCAGCGGAGGGACTAGCGGGAGAAACAATGAGCAGTTCTTC. It translates to CASGGTSGRNNEQFF.

This clonotype was found many times. The V gene is TRBV20-1, the J gene TRBJ2-1; D not resolved. The CDR3 loop spans 15 amino acids. Germline V lookup: CDR1 DFQATT, CDR2 SNEGSKA (reference sequence). V lost 0 bases to trimming and J lost 7 bases, with 16 bases between them. CDR3 nucleotide sequence: TGCAGTGCTAGAGATCAGCACCTGTCCGAGAATGAGCAGTTCTTC. It is translated as CSARDQHLSENEQFF.

This clonotype was seen ten or more times. The chain is built from TRBV28 and TRBJ2-7, with TRBD1 identical over 8 bases. CDR1 and CDR2 from the germline V gene are MDHEN and SYDVKM. V dropped 3 bases and J dropped 6; count of bases not matched to a gene: 4. This CDR3 has 13 amino acids. CDR3: CASSLPGGAEQYF. The CDR3 nucleotides are TGTGCCAGCAGTTTGCCAGGGGGCGCCGAGCAGTACTTC.